This T cell receptor beta chain stems from a study of T cells in tuberculosis. No alpha-beta pairing information exists for these sequences. Sequenced by immunoSEQ multiplex PCR; TCRdb stores in-frame clones only, minus some. Here the sample spans tens of thousands of clones, approximately 90% being singletons. Overall study results and limits: Some low-affinity tetramer-binding T cells may be absent from this sample.

Thawed, overnight-rested PBMC were stained with GMM-loaded CD1B tetramer, viability dye and anti-CD3, then sorted. The lipid loaded on the CD1B tetramers was C32 glucose monomycolate from Rhodococcus equi. Before cryopreservation, the sorted PBMC lost their CD14-expressing monocytes. This TCR was recovered from an adult woman with latent tuberculosis. Sequencing was done on a sample of CD1b-GMM tetramer-negative cells sorted from PBMCs.

The CDR3 bases are TGTGCCAGCAGCCAAGGGGGACAGATCTATGGCTACACCTTC. Its protein product is CASSQGGQIYGYTF. The V gene is TRBV7-9, the J gene TRBJ1-2; 7 bases match TRBD1. Germline CDR1 SEHNR, CDR2 FQNEAQ (reference sequence). V lost 5 bases and J lost 4; bases outside the gene matches: 7. The CDR3 spans 14 residues.